This T cell receptor (beta chain) comes out of a study of T cells in Graves' hyperthyroidism and ophthalmopathy. V lost 0 bases to trimming and J lost 3 bases, with 11 bases between them. This CDR3 is built from 16 residues. From germline, CDR1 is MNHEY and CDR2 SVGAGI. Template material for amplifying TCR beta CDR3 regions consisted of RNA transcripts. The HTBI primer set drove a first-round RT-PCR of the TCR CDR3. TCRdb redid the calling of the multiplex PCR reads with MiXCR, one entry per CDR3 protein. The data hold 330,000 or so distinct CDR3 sequences, with less than 20% observed a single time. A note on this clonotype: It may be a read error: a sequence one base away is much more abundant.

This chain links TRBV6-5 with TRBJ2-2; D perhaps matches TRBD2 (6 bases). This clonotype originated in a woman aged 40 to 49 with Graves' ophthalmopathy. Sequencing was done on a sample of blood. The CDR3 here is CASSYSSGLDTGELFF. The DNA for the CDR3 is TGTGCCAGCAGTTACTCTAGCGGACTGGACACCGGGGAGCTGTTTTTT.